This TCR beta chain was retrieved from a study of low-dose radiotherapy and immunotherapy resistance in tumors. The overall study: Cohort 1 was given 0.5 Gy per fraction every 2 weeks, for 6.5 Gy total. Daily, from cycle 1 day 1 and for four cycles, patients took oral aspirin 300 mg.

TRAV- and TRBV-specific primers were used for first-strand cDNA, which covered alpha and beta chains. A roughly 22-cycle PCR with a constant-region primer and V-primer adapter amplified TCRs. TCRdb analysed the reads with MiXCR anew, one entry per CDR3 protein. The table includes roughly 76,000 distinct CDR3 sequences, around 18% detected once. Concerning this clonotype: A far bigger clonotype differs at one base, so this is likely a read error.

Time point noted: before trial treatment. Germline CDR1 is SQVTM and CDR2 is ANQGSEA. There are 13 residues in the CDR3. V lost 4 bases and J lost 10, with 17 bases in between. The source was PBMCs, collected before treatment. This receptor was taken from a male donor with prostate cancer. This chain joins TRBV29-1 and TRBJ2-1, with a tentative D call TRBD1 (8 bases). CDR3 nucleotide sequence: TGCAGCGTTGTATTACAGGGGGACTACGAGCAGTTCTTC. This translates into CSVVLQGDYEQFF.